This is a list of T cell receptor beta chains from one sample in a study of blood T cell repertoires in COVID-19. Profiling relied on immunoSEQ multiplex PCR, and the TCRdb table lists in-frame clones only, not all of them. The sample consists of approximately 110,000 clones, 75% to 90% of them appearing once. Source material: peripheral blood. These receptors all stem from a woman aged 55-70 years with COVID-19, enrolled during active disease. CDR3s leave out the opening cysteine and the closing phenylalanine or tryptophan.

J: TRBJ2-3
V: TRBV3-1/TRBV3-2
CDR3: ASRQGINTDTQY

J: TRBJ2-2
V: TRBV6-5
CDR3: ASRLDRDTGELF

J: TRBJ1-1
V: TRBV7-3
CDR3: ASSLMPQGGTEAF

J: TRBJ1-3
V: TRBV2
CDR3: ASKATGSSGNTIY

J: TRBJ1-2
V: TRBV9
CDR3: ASSVGKHWRDGLYGYT

J: TRBJ2-7
V: TRBV5-1
CDR3: ASSRADRALFGAYEQY

J: TRBJ2-7
V: TRBV25-1
CDR3: ASSELTSPYEQY

J: TRBJ2-7
V: TRBV9
CDR3: ASSMGQGEVYEQY

J: TRBJ2-7
V: TRBV19
CDR3: ASKAGTQLSYEQY

J: TRBJ1-3
V: TRBV7-9
CDR3: ASSLVDSGNTIY

J: TRBJ2-4
V: TRBV15
CDR3: ATSRFGTGLNIQY

J: TRBJ1-6
V: TRBV3-1/TRBV3-2
CDR3: ASRTSRGQFSSPLH

J: TRBJ2-1
V: TRBV6-4
CDR3: ASSAGLSNEQF

J: TRBJ2-5
V: TRBV30
CDR3: AWSSRRETQY

J: TRBJ1-2
V: TRBV7-8
CDR3: ASSLDRGGGYT

J: TRBJ1-3
V: TRBV3-1/TRBV3-2
CDR3: ASSQDSLSGNTIY

J: TRBJ2-6
V: TRBV20-1
CDR3: SASVSGRVRGANVLT

J: TRBJ2-1
V: TRBV13
CDR3: ASSLGLAGGQYNEQF

J: TRBJ1-2
V: TRBV4-2
CDR3: ASSQEGDSDHGYT

J: TRBJ2-5
V: TRBV11-2
CDR3: ARGGPQETQY

J: TRBJ1-6
V: TRBV7-8
CDR3: ASSLASGYSYNSPLH

J: TRBJ2-1
V: TRBV7-2
CDR3: ASSLVMNRDSEQF

J: TRBJ1-6
V: TRBV18
CDR3: ASSSEDNSPLH

J: TRBJ1-5
V: TRBV18
CDR3: ASSHGTGGPLAPQH

J: TRBJ2-3
V: TRBV7-2
CDR3: ASTAGFSTDTQY

J: TRBJ1-1
V: TRBV6-6
CDR3: ASSYGPNTEAF

J: TRBJ2-5
V: TRBV6-5
CDR3: ASTRAGGETQY

J: TRBJ1-2
V: TRBV5-1
CDR3: ASSLEGVGGYT

J: TRBJ2-7
V: TRBV4-3
CDR3: ASSQDNRGTIDEQY

J: TRBJ1-2
V: TRBV20-1
CDR3: SALLQYGYT

J: TRBJ2-1
V: TRBV24-1
CDR3: ATSILRGTSISIEQF

J: TRBJ2-4
V: TRBV5-4
CDR3: ASSLGRTGTNIQY

J: TRBJ2-6
V: TRBV25-1
CDR3: ASRGPGANVLT

J: TRBJ1-3
V: TRBV7-2
CDR3: ASSINPPSSGNTIY

J: TRBJ1-2
V: TRBV3-1/TRBV3-2
CDR3: ASSQGGTGNYGYT

J: TRBJ2-4
V: TRBV7-2
CDR3: ASSLGRGGENIQY

J: TRBJ1-5
V: TRBV4-1
CDR3: ASSTLTGGWNQPQH

J: TRBJ2-1
V: TRBV4-1
CDR3: ASSPWTSSGSEQF

J: TRBJ1-1
V: TRBV2
CDR3: ASSILNTEAF

J: TRBJ1-3
V: TRBV7-2
CDR3: ASSLQGMSGNTIY

J: TRBJ1-6
V: TRBV21-1
CDR3: ARDGTGNSPLH

J: TRBJ1-3
V: TRBV10-2
CDR3: ASSVTGPFSGNTIY

J: TRBJ2-2
V: TRBV7-6
CDR3: ASSLVGGSAGELF

J: TRBJ1-1
V: TRBV19
CDR3: ASSIAGGMDTEAF

J: TRBJ1-2
V: TRBV4-1
CDR3: ASSQTGDYGYT

J: TRBJ2-1
V: TRBV18
CDR3: ASSPPGSTYNEQF